The TCR beta chain under discussion was sequenced for a study of metastatic and nonmetastatic thyroid tumors. Across the whole study: Across blood and tumor or nodule tissue, repertoires from malignant and benign thyroid patients were compared with one another.

This clone was counted only a few times. Losses at the gene ends were 5 bases for V and 6 bases for J; bases not matched to a gene: 8. The CDR3 sequence is 16 residues long. Germline CDR1 is MDHEN and CDR2 is SYDVKM. Using MiXCR, TCRdb re-called clones from the PCR reads. The sample comprises around 18,000 clones, about 20% of which are singletons, and around 15% rests with the top ten. No treatment had been given to any patient before thyroid surgery. This chain connects TRBV28 to TRBJ2-4, with 12 bases matching TRBD2. Sequenced: tumor tissue. This receptor was taken from a female donor with papillary thyroid cancer or a benign thyroid nodule (not recorded which). Some clones in this sample may be carry-over from other donors' samples. In DNA form, the CDR3 reads TGTGCCAGCAGTCCAAAACTAGCGGGAGGATCAAACATTCAGTACTTC. Protein sequence: CASSPKLAGGSNIQYF.